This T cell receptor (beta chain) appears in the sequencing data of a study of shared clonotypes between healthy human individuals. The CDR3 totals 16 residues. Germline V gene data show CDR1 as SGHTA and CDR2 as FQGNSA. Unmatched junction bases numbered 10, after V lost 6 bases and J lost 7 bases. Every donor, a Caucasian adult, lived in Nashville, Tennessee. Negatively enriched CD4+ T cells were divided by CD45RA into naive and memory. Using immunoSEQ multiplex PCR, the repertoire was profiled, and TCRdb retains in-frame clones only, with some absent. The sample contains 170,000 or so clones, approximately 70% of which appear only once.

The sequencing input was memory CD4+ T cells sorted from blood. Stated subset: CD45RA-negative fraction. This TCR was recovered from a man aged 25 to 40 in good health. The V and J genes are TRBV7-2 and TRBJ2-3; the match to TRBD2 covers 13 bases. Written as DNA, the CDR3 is TGTGCCAGCAGTCGGACTAGCGGGAGACTCGAAAATACGCAGTATTTT. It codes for CASSRTSGRLENTQYF.